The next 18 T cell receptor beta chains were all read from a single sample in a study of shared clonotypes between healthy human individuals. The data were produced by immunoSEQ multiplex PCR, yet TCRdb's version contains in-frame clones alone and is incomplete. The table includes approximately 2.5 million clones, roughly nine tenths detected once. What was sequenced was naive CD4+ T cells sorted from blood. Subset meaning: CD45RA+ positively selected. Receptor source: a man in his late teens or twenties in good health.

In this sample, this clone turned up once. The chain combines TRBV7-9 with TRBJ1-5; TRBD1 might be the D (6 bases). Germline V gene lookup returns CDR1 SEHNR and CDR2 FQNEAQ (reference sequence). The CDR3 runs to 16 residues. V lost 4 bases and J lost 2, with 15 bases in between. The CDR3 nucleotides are TGTGCCAGCAGCTCGAATCAGGGACACCGCAATCAGCCCCAGCATTTT. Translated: CASSSNQGHRNQPQHF. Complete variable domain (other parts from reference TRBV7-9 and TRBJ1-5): DTGVSQNPRHKITKRGQNVTFRCDPISEHNRLYWYRQTLGQGPEFLTYFQNEAQLEKSRLLSDRFSAERPKGSFSTLEIQRTEQGDSAMYLCASSSNQGHRNQPQHFGDGTRLSIL.

This CDR3 is CASSFSAGGGSPLHF. The CDR3 nucleotides are TGTGCCAGCAGCTTTTCGGCAGGGGGAGGATCACCCCTCCACTTT. The rearrangement joins TRBV7-2 to TRBJ1-6; 7 bases match TRBD1. V lost 3 bases and J lost 10; bases outside the gene matches: 9. Per germline, CDR1 SGHTA and CDR2 FQGNSA. This CDR3 spans 15 amino acids.

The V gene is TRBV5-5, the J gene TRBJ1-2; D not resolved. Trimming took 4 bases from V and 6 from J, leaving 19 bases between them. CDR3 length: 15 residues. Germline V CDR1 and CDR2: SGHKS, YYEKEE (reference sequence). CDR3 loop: CASSRAVLLPDGYTF. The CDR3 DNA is TGTGCCAGCAGCCGGGCAGTCCTTCTCCCGGATGGCTACACCTTC.

CDR3 sequence reads: CASSSGTSGYQETQYF. CDR3 in DNA: TGTGCCAGCAGCTCCGGGACTAGCGGTTACCAAGAGACCCAGTACTTC. The chain is built from TRBV11-3 and TRBJ2-5, with 11 nucleotides matching TRBD2. The CDR3 loop spans 16 amino acids. Germline CDR1 is SGHNT and CDR2 is YENEEA. V trimming: 4 bases; J trimming: 0 bases; junction bases outside the gene matches: 4. Together with reference TRBV11-3 and TRBJ2-5, the CDR3 gives the full variable domain: EAGVVQSPRYKIIEKKQPVAFWCNPISGHNTLYWYLQNLGQGPELLIRYENEEAVDDSQLPKDRFSAERLKGVDSTLKIQPAELGDSAVYLCASSSGTSGYQETQYFGPGTRLLVL.

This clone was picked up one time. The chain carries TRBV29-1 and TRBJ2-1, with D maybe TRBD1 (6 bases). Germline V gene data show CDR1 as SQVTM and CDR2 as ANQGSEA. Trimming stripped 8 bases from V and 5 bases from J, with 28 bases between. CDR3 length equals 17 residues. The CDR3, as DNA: TGCAGCAGATGGACAGCCAATTATTCCCCAATCAACAATGAGCAGTTCTTC. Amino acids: CSRWTANYSPINNEQFF.

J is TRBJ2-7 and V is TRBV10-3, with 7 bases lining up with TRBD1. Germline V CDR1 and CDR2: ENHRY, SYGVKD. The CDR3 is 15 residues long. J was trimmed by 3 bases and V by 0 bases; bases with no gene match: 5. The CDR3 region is CAISESQGVIYEQYF. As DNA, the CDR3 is TGTGCCATCAGTGAGTCGCAGGGGGTTATCTACGAGCAGTACTTC.

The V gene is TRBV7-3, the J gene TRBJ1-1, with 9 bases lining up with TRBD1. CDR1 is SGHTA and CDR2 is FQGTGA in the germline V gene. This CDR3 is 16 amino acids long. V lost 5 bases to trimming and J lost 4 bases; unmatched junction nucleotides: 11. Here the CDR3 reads CASSPGTGNAGTEAFF. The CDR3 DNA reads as TGTGCCAGCAGCCCCGGGACAGGGAATGCGGGCACTGAAGCTTTCTTT.

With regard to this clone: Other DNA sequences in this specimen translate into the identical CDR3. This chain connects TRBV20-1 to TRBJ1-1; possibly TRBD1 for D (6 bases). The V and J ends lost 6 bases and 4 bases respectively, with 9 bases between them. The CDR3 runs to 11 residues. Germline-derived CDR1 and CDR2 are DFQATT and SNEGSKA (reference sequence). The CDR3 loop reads CSARQVTEAFF. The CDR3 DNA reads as TGCAGTGCAAGACAGGTCACTGAAGCTTTCTTT.

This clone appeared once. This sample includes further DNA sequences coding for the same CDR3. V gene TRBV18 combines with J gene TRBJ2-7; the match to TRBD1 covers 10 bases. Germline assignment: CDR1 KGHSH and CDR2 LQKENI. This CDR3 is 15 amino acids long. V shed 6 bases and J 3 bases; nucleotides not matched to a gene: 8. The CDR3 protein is CASSPGQGVLYEQYF. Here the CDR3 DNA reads TGTGCCAGCTCCCCAGGACAGGGGGTGCTCTACGAGCAGTACTTC.

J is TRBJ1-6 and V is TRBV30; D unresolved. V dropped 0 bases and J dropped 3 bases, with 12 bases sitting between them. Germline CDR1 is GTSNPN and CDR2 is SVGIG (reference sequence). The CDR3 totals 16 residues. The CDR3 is CAWSVPRLDYNSPLHF. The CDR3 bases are TGTGCCTGGAGTGTACCAAGGTTGGACTATAATTCACCCCTCCACTTT.

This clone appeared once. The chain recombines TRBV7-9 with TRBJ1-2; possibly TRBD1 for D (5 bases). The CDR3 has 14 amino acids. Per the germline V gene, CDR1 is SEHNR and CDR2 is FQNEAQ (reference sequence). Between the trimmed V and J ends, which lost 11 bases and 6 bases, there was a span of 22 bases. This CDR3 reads CAAIDLVGVNGYTF. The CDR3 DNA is TGTGCCGCGATAGACCTCGTAGGGGTTAATGGCTACACCTTC.

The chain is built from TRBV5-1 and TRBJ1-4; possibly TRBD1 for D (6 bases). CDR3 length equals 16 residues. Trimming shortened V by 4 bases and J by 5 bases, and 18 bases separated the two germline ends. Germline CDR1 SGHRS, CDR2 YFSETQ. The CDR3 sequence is CASSLKTGSLNEKLFF. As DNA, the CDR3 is TGCGCCAGCAGCCTTAAGACAGGTAGTCTAAATGAAAAACTGTTTTTT.

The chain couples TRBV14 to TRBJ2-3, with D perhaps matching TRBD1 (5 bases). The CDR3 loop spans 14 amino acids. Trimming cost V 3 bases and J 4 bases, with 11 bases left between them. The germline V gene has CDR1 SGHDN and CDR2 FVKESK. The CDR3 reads CASSQDIRSDTQYF. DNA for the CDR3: TGTGCCAGCAGCCAGGACATTAGGTCAGATACGCAGTATTTT.

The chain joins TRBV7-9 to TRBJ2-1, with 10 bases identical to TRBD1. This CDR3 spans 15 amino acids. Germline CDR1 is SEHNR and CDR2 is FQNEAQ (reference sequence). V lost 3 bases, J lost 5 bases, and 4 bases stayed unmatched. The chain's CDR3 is CASSFGTGANNEQFF. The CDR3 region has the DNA TGTGCCAGCAGCTTCGGGACAGGGGCTAACAATGAGCAGTTCTTC.

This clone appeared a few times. In nucleotides, the CDR3 is TGCAGCGTCCTGGACACGTATACGGAAAAACTGTTTTTT. The encoded protein is CSVLDTYTEKLFF. The chain couples TRBV29-1 to TRBJ1-4; D perhaps matches TRBD1 (5 bases). The V end was cut by 6 bases, the J end by 8 bases, with 16 bases between. The CDR3 is 13 residues long. The germline V gene encodes CDR1 SQVTM and CDR2 ANQGSEA.

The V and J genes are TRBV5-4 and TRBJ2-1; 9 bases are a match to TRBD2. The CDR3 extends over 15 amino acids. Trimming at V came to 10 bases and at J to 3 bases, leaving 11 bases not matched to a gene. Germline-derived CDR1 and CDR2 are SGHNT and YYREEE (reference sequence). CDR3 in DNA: TGTGCCGGCTCCGGCGGGAGGGCCGGCTACAATGAGCAGTTCTTC. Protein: CAGSGGRAGYNEQFF. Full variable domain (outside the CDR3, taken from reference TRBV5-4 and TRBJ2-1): ETGVTQSPTHLIKTRGQQVTLRCSSQSGHNTVSWYQQALGQGPQFIFQYYREEENGRGNFPPRFSGLQFPNYSSELNVNALELDDSALYLCAGSGGRAGYNEQFFGPGTRLTVL.

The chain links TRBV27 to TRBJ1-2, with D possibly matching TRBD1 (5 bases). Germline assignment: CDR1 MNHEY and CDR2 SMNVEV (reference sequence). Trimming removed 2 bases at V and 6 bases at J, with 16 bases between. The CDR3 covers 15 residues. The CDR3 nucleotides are TGTGCCAGCAGTTTAAGGAAGGGACCAACGGATGGCTACACCTTC. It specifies CASSLRKGPTDGYTF.

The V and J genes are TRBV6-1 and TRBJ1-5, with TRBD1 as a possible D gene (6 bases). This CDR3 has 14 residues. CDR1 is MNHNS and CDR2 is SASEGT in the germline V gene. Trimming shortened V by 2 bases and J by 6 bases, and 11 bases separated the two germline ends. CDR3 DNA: TGTGCCAGCAGTGAAACCGGGGGCGGTCAGCCCCAGCATTTT. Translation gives CASSETGGGQPQHF.